The 20 T cell receptor beta chains listed next were all sequenced from one sample in a study of T cell changes during pregnancy in multiple sclerosis. Data came from immunoSEQ multiplex PCR; TCRdb stores just in-frame clones and leaves some out. The sample yields about 40,000 clones, under 95% seen once. Here the sequenced sample was CD4+ T cells from peripheral blood mononuclear cells, taken in the third trimester of pregnancy. Every receptor here comes from a female donor with multiple sclerosis, enrolled in a pregnancy study.

The chain carries TRBV4-1 and TRBJ2-1; 13 bases match TRBD2. V was clipped by 6 bases and J by 4 bases; unmatched bases: 3. This CDR3 region has 15 residues. Germline CDR1 and CDR2: MGHRA and YSYEKL. CDR3 region: CASSQLAGGYNEQFF. CDR3 nucleotide sequence: TGCGCCAGCAGTCAACTAGCGGGAGGGTACAATGAGCAGTTCTTC.

This clone appeared a single time. In DNA, the CDR3 is TGTGCCAGTGGTACAGGATTTACCGGGGAGCTGTTTTTT. It encodes CASGTGFTGELFF. The gene calls are TRBV19 and TRBJ2-2, with D tentatively TRBD1 (5 bases). The V end lost 8 bases, the J end lost 5 bases, and 12 bases lay between the germline ends. This CDR3 comprises 13 residues. Germline CDR1 and CDR2: LNHDA and SQIVND (reference sequence).

This sequence joins TRBV6-6 and TRBJ1-3; D perhaps matches TRBD1 (5 bases). This CDR3 has 16 residues. Germline loops: CDR1 MNHNY, CDR2 SVGAGI (reference sequence). The ends were cut back, 6 bases at V and 1 base at J, with 16 bases in the middle. The CDR3 DNA is TGTGCCAGCAGGGGGGGGACGGAAGCTTCTGGAAACACCATATATTTT. It is translated as CASRGGTEASGNTIYF.

The genes are TRBV10-3 and TRBJ2-3; 8 positions agree with TRBD1. The CDR3 length is 14 residues. Trimming at V came to 7 bases and at J to 1 base, leaving 4 bases not matched to a gene. Germline values: CDR1 ENHRY, CDR2 SYGVKD. For the CDR3, the DNA is TGTGCCATCAACGGACAGGGCGGCACAGATACGCAGTATTTT. This codes for CAINGQGGTDTQYF.

The rearrangement uses TRBV6-5 and TRBJ2-7; the match to TRBD1 covers 7 bases. Germline V CDR1 and CDR2: MNHEY, SVGAGI. Unmatched junction bases numbered 9, after V lost 6 bases and J lost 4 bases. The CDR3 runs to 14 residues. CDR3 in DNA: TGTGCCAGCAGGAGACAGGGAATTCGGTACGAGCAGTACTTC. Its protein product is CASRRQGIRYEQYF.

This chain links TRBV10-2 with TRBJ1-5; 7 bases agree with TRBD1. Germline assignment: CDR1 WSHSY and CDR2 SAAADI. The CDR3 runs 17 residues. V shed 0 bases, J shed 3 bases, and the junction held 8 bases outside the gene matches. The CDR3 region has the DNA TGCGCCAGCAGTGAGTCGACTACAGGGGACCCCAATCAGCCCCAGCATTTT. It is translated as CASSESTTGDPNQPQHF.

This clone has just one count. This chain uses TRBV7-9 with TRBJ1-1; D not resolved. Per the germline V gene, CDR1 is SEHNR and CDR2 is FQNEAQ (reference sequence). Trimming took 2 bases from V and 3 from J, leaving 7 bases between them. This CDR3 has 13 amino acids. The CDR3 loop reads CASSLQRDTEAFF. Here the CDR3 DNA reads TGTGCCAGCAGCTTACAGCGGGACACTGAAGCTTTCTTT.

V and J are TRBV27 and TRBJ2-3; D is undetermined. CDR1 and CDR2 (germline): MNHEY, SMNVEV (reference sequence). The CDR3 is 12 amino acids. V was cut by 4 bases and J by 6 bases, with 8 bases left in between. The CDR3 here is CASSSRADTQYF. The CDR3 DNA follows: TGTGCCAGCAGTTCTCGAGCGGATACGCAGTATTTT.

V usage is TRBV10-3 and J usage is TRBJ1-2, with TRBD1 as a possible D gene (6 bases). The germline gives CDR1 ENHRY, CDR2 SYGVKD. The CDR3 contains 16 residues. V was clipped by 0 bases and J by 5 bases, with 16 bases between them. The CDR3 DNA follows: TGTGCCATCAGTGAGTCGAAGGGCAGGGGAAGGTATGGCTACACCTTC. Residues: CAISESKGRGRYGYTF.

V usage is TRBV15 and J usage is TRBJ1-2; D call uncertain. This CDR3 is built from 12 residues. V gave up 0 bases and J gave up 8 bases, with 7 bases separating them. The germline V gene has CDR1 LNHNV and CDR2 YYDKDF (reference sequence). The chain's CDR3 is CATSRDSWGYTF. The CDR3 DNA sequence: TGTGCCACCAGCAGAGATAGCTGGGGCTACACCTTC.

V usage is TRBV19 and J usage is TRBJ2-1; 10 bases map to TRBD2. The germline gives CDR1 LNHDA, CDR2 SQIVND (reference sequence). The CDR3 length is 16 residues. The V gene end was trimmed by 5 bases and the J gene end by 6 bases; junction bases not matched to a gene: 10. The CDR3 coding sequence is TGTGCCAGTAGTGCCCCTAGCGGGAGAACTACCAATGAGCAGTTCTTC. Translation gives CASSAPSGRTTNEQFF.

V usage is TRBV7-8 and J usage is TRBJ2-1; D may be TRBD2 (6 bases). Between the trimmed V and J ends, which lost 4 bases and 4 bases, there was a span of 8 bases. This CDR3 comprises 13 residues. Germline CDR1 and CDR2: SGHVS and FQNEAQ. The DNA for the CDR3 is TGTGCCAGCAGCTCGGGGGTTTACAATGAGCAGTTCTTC. It is translated as CASSSGVYNEQFF.

The chain carries TRBV19 and TRBJ2-7; 7 bases map to TRBD1. Germline assignment: CDR1 LNHDA and CDR2 SQIVND (reference sequence). This CDR3 has 13 residues. The J segment lost 0 bases and the V segment lost 8 bases, leaving 4 bases of the junction unmatched. This CDR3 is CASGQVISYEQYF. The CDR3 nucleotides are TGTGCCAGTGGACAGGTGATCTCCTACGAGCAGTACTTC.

The chain recombines TRBV19 with TRBJ2-1; 7 nucleotides align to TRBD2. The CDR3 spans 16 residues. Losses at the gene ends were 5 bases for V and 1 base for J; bases not matched to a gene: 8. In germline, CDR1 is LNHDA, CDR2 SQIVND (reference sequence). This CDR3 reads CASSPRRESSYNEQFF. CDR3 sequence (DNA): TGTGCCAGTAGTCCCCGGCGGGAGAGTTCCTACAATGAGCAGTTCTTC.

The chain recombines TRBV6-1 with TRBJ1-3; no definite D call. Trimming took off 0 bases at V and 4 bases at J, with 10 bases between the two ends. The CDR3 is made up of 15 amino acids. CDR1 and CDR2 from the germline V gene are MNHNS and SASEGT. This chain's CDR3 is CASSEAQDSGNTIYF. In DNA form, the CDR3 reads TGTGCCAGCAGTGAAGCGCAGGACTCAGGAAACACCATATATTTT.

The chain uses TRBV7-9 and TRBJ1-2, with 10 nucleotides matching TRBD1. CDR3 size: 14 residues. CDR1 and CDR2 (germline): SEHNR, FQNEAQ (reference sequence). The V and J ends lost 3 bases and 5 bases, in that order; junction bases with no gene match: 3. The CDR3 DNA is TGTGCCAGCAGCTTCGACAGGGGGCATTATGGCTACACCTTC. Translating it yields CASSFDRGHYGYTF. Complete variable domain (other parts from reference TRBV7-9 and TRBJ1-2): DTGVSQNPRHKITKRGQNVTFRCDPISEHNRLYWYRQTLGQGPEFLTYFQNEAQLEKSRLLSDRFSAERPKGSFSTLEIQRTEQGDSAMYLCASSFDRGHYGYTFGSGTRLTVV.

The chain links TRBV5-1 to TRBJ2-7, with TRBD1 matching 10 bases. This CDR3 has 15 amino acids. The germline V gene encodes CDR1 SGHRS and CDR2 YFSETQ. V lost 4 bases, J lost 5 bases, and 9 bases stayed unmatched. CDR3 amino acids: CASSTPGTGAHEQYF. The CDR3 DNA sequence: TGCGCCAGCAGCACCCCCGGGACAGGGGCCCACGAGCAGTACTTC.

The rearrangement joins TRBV18 to TRBJ2-2, with no clear D. CDR1 and CDR2 from the germline V gene are KGHSH and LQKENI. Trimming cost V 3 bases and J 2 bases, with 4 bases left between them. The CDR3 runs to 13 residues. The CDR3: CASSPLNTGELFF. The CDR3 DNA sequence: TGTGCCAGCTCACCTCTAAACACCGGGGAGCTGTTTTTT. Full variable domain (rest looked up from reference TRBV18 and TRBJ2-2): NAGVMQNPRHLVRRRGQEARLRCSPMKGHSHVYWYRQLPEEGLKFMVYLQKENIIDESGMPKERFSAEFPKEGPSILRIQQVVRGDSAAYFCASSPLNTGELFFGEGSRLTVL.

V usage is TRBV28 and J usage is TRBJ1-3; 10 nucleotides align to TRBD1. The length of the CDR3 is 16 residues. The germline V gene has CDR1 MDHEN and CDR2 SYDVKM. V was pared by 3 bases and J by 4 bases, with 6 bases of the junction left unmatched. Here the CDR3 DNA reads TGTGCCAGCAGTTTGGGACAGGGGAGTTCGGGAAACACCATATATTTT. This codes for CASSLGQGSSGNTIYF.

The chain links TRBV6-4 to TRBJ1-2; no reliable D call. The V end was cut by 4 bases, the J end by 4 bases, with 16 bases between. The germline gives CDR1 MRHNA, CDR2 SNTAGT. This CDR3 spans 15 amino acids. CDR3 nucleotide sequence: TGTGCCAGCAGTGTTGATCGACTGGGAGGCTATGGCTACACCTTC. Its translation is CASSVDRLGGYGYTF.